Presented here are 15 T cell receptor beta chains from one specimen sequenced in a study of blood T cell repertoires in COVID-19 (dated by TCRdb to between 2020 and 2021). Library preparation was by the immunoSEQ multiplex PCR assay. This is the immuneACCESS table as TCRdb keeps it, with only in-frame sequences that have V and J called. A part of the clones is gone; compared with another copy, unresolved V genes explain less than half, and the rest is unexplained. The sample table records about 220,000 clones; more than 75% of these occur just once. 9.5% to 15% of the sample is taken by the ten largest. The sequencing input was peripheral blood. These receptors were taken from a human donor in a cohort sampled during active COVID-19.

Of note for this clone: The sample contains more than one DNA sequence encoding this CDR3. CDR3 nucleotide sequence: TGTGCCAGCAGCTTAAGCGGGGGGTCGTACAATGAGCAGTTCTTC. This encodes CASSLSGGSYNEQFF. The rearrangement links TRBV7-3 to TRBJ2-1; 8 positions match TRBD2. Germline CDR1 is SGHTA and CDR2 is FQGTGA. V lost 1 base to trimming and J lost 4 bases; unmatched junction nucleotides: 3. The CDR3 spans 15 residues.

This chain links TRBV3-1 (or the pseudogene TRBV3-2) with TRBJ1-1, with 10 bases aligning to TRBD1. The junction had 3 bases not matched to a gene; V was cut back by 4 bases and J by 4 bases. The CDR3 totals 14 residues. Per germline, CDR1 LGHDT and CDR2 YNNKEL (reference sequence). As DNA, the CDR3 is TGTGCCAGCAGCCCCGGGACAGGGGCCACTGAAGCTTTCTTT. The encoded protein is CASSPGTGATEAFF.

The J gene is TRBJ1-1, the V gene TRBV2; maybe TRBD1 (5 bases). This CDR3 contains 13 residues. V lost 10 bases and J lost 0, with 12 bases in between. Germline V gene lookup returns CDR1 SNHLY and CDR2 FYNNEI. The CDR3 here is CATIREMNTEAFF. The CDR3 nucleotides are TGTGCCACAATCAGGGAAATGAACACTGAAGCTTTCTTT.

This chain connects TRBV24-1 to TRBJ1-5; tentatively, D is TRBD1 (6 bases). Trimming removed 4 bases from V and 4 bases from J, with 10 bases in between. CDR3 length: 14 residues. Germline CDR1 and CDR2: KGHDR and SFDVKD. CDR3 protein: CATSEDSENQPQHF. CDR3 in DNA: TGTGCCACCAGTGAGGACAGTGAAAATCAGCCCCAGCATTTT.

This chain connects TRBV6-2 or TRBV6-3 to TRBJ1-2, with unresolved D. The CDR3 loop spans 12 amino acids. V dropped 2 bases and J dropped 7 bases, with 8 bases sitting between them. Germline values: CDR1 MNHEY, CDR2 SVGEGT. The CDR3 DNA follows: TGTGCCAGCAGTTACGGTAGATTTGGCTACACCTTC. This encodes CASSYGRFGYTF.

The V gene is TRBV30, the J gene TRBJ1-1; 10 nucleotides align to TRBD1. Trimming at V came to 8 bases and at J to 0 bases, leaving 3 bases not matched to a gene. From germline, CDR1 is GTSNPN and CDR2 SVGIG (reference sequence). The CDR3 is 13 amino acids. This chain's CDR3 is CARDRGLNTEAFF. The CDR3 DNA reads as TGTGCCCGGGACAGGGGATTGAACACTGAAGCTTTCTTT.

A few counts support this clone. V and J are TRBV14 and TRBJ1-2; possibly TRBD1 for D (6 bases). CDR1 SGHDN and CDR2 FVKESK come from the germline V gene. The CDR3 is 13 amino acids. V was clipped by 4 bases and J by 2 bases, with 8 bases between them. CDR3 nucleotide sequence: TGTGCCAGCAGCCGGACAGTGAACTATGGCTACACCTTC. Its translation: CASSRTVNYGYTF.

This clone was detected only a few times. The chain links TRBV4-2 to TRBJ2-1; 11 nucleotides line up with TRBD2. Looked up from germline, CDR1 is LGHNA and CDR2 is YNFKEQ. V trimming: 2 bases; J trimming: 2 bases; junction bases outside the gene matches: 5. CDR3 length: 17 amino acids. The CDR3 protein is CASSQRTSGSTYNEQFF. The CDR3, as DNA: TGTGCCAGCAGCCAACGTACTAGCGGGAGTACCTACAATGAGCAGTTCTTC.

J is TRBJ1-2 and V is TRBV29-1, with D maybe TRBD1 (5 bases). Germline V gene data show CDR1 as SQVTM and CDR2 as ANQGSEA. This CDR3 contains 11 residues. V was cut by 5 bases and J by 4 bases, with 8 bases left in between. The CDR3 protein is CSVWGSYGYTF. CDR3 bases: TGCAGCGTTTGGGGCTCCTATGGCTACACCTTC.

The chain recombines TRBV28 with TRBJ2-1; possible D gene TRBD2, 6 bases. CDR3 length: 15 residues. The V and J ends lost 3 bases and 9 bases respectively, with 18 bases between them. Germline V lookup: CDR1 MDHEN, CDR2 SYDVKM. The CDR3 DNA reads as TGTGCCAGCAGTTTGCGGGGAGGTTCGGCGGGTGAGCAGTTCTTC. It yields the protein CASSLRGGSAGEQFF.

The gene calls are TRBV2 and TRBJ1-1, with 9 positions matching TRBD1. CDR3 length equals 15 residues. V dropped 3 bases and J dropped 4; count of bases not matched to a gene: 6. The V gene's germline CDR1 is SNHLY and CDR2 FYNNEI. CDR3 nucleotides: TGTGCCAGCAGTGAGAGACAGGGGGGTAGCACTGAAGCTTTCTTT. Amino acid sequence: CASSERQGGSTEAFF.

The chain uses TRBV4-1 and TRBJ2-7, with TRBD1 matching over 7 bases. This CDR3 comprises 15 residues. Germline V lookup: CDR1 MGHRA, CDR2 YSYEKL. V shed 4 bases and J 5 bases; nucleotides not matched to a gene: 11. The CDR3 region is CASSPLPGQDNEQYF. The CDR3 nucleotides are TGCGCCAGCAGCCCCCTCCCCGGACAGGATAACGAGCAGTACTTC.

This chain connects TRBV19 to TRBJ2-1; 9 nucleotides align to TRBD2. V trimming: 7 bases; J trimming: 2 bases; junction bases outside the gene matches: 6. The CDR3 spans 15 residues. Germline CDR1 and CDR2: LNHDA and SQIVND (reference sequence). CDR3 DNA: TGTGCCAGTACCCTTAGCGGGGGTGCCTACAATGAGCAGTTCTTC. Translation gives CASTLSGGAYNEQFF.

The chain carries TRBV7-2 and TRBJ2-1; 9 bases align to TRBD2. J was trimmed by 7 bases and V by 1 base; bases with no gene match: 5. Germline CDR1 and CDR2: SGHTA and FQGNSA. CDR3 length: 15 residues. CDR3 region: CASSLESGRRNEQFF. The CDR3 coding sequence is TGTGCCAGCAGCTTAGAGAGCGGGAGGAGGAATGAGCAGTTCTTC.

This sequence joins TRBV19 and TRBJ1-2; maybe TRBD1 (5 bases). Germline V gene data show CDR1 as LNHDA and CDR2 as SQIVND (reference sequence). The CDR3 has 12 amino acids. V gave up 7 bases and J gave up 7 bases, with 13 bases separating them. CDR3 bases: TGTGCCAGTACCATGACGGGGGGTGGCTACACCTTC. Its protein is CASTMTGGGYTF.